The 17 T cell receptor beta chains below come from one sample, sequenced in a study of monozygotic twins with inflammatory bowel disease. Reprocessing the 5' RACE reads, TCRdb reports a single entry for every CDR3 protein and omits DNA. Recorded for this sample: 150,000 or so distinct CDR3 sequences. The sequenced sample was blood. The receptor source for this set is a human donor with ulcerative colitis or Crohn's disease, or a healthy co-twin of an affected twin (not recorded which).

V usage is TRBV4-1 and J usage is TRBJ1-4. Per the germline V gene, CDR1 is MGHRA and CDR2 is YSYEKL. The CDR3 runs to 14 residues. CDR3 sequence reads: CASSLERDREKLFF.

The chain combines TRBV7-9 with TRBJ1-5; TCRdb selects TRBD1, and the lack of DNA leaves this call unchecked. Germline CDR1 and CDR2: SEHNR and FQNEAQ (reference sequence). The CDR3 has 16 residues. The CDR3 sequence: CASSYIVGTANQPQHF.

The chain couples TRBV5-1 to TRBJ2-5; TCRdb calls TRBD1, which cannot be checked without DNA. Germline V gene data show CDR1 as SGHRS and CDR2 as YFSETQ. This CDR3 has 14 residues. CDR3 region: CASSYSTALETQYF.

The chain employs TRBV7-8 and TRBJ2-7; TCRdb's D call, TRBD2, is unchecked because there is no DNA. CDR1 and CDR2 (germline): SGHVS, FQNEAQ. The CDR3 has 16 amino acids. The CDR3 region is CASSLRGLAGSYEQYF.

The chain joins TRBV4-1 to TRBJ2-3; the D call of TRBD2 rests on TCRdb alone, since no DNA is present to check it. The CDR3 covers 16 residues. Germline V gives CDR1 MGHRA, CDR2 YSYEKL. CDR3 amino acids: CASSQEGAGEPDTQYF.

This chain links TRBV4-1 with TRBJ1-1; TCRdb selects TRBD1, and the lack of DNA leaves this call unchecked. The CDR3 is 14 residues long. Germline V gene sequence: CDR1 MGHRA, CDR2 YSYEKL. The CDR3 is CASSHRVTGTEAFF.

The rearrangement uses TRBV7-2 and TRBJ2-2. The length of the CDR3 is 16 residues. The germline gives CDR1 SGHTA, CDR2 FQGNSA. The CDR3 protein is CASSLPASARTGELFF.

The chain has TRBV7-2 and TRBJ2-7. The CDR3 contains 12 residues. The germline gives CDR1 SGHTA, CDR2 FQGNSA. CDR3 residues: CASSLLANEQYF.

The rearrangement joins TRBV19 to TRBJ2-3; without DNA, the TCRdb call of TRBD1 cannot be checked. Germline CDR1 and CDR2: LNHDA and SQIVND (reference sequence). The CDR3 has 18 residues. The CDR3 protein is CASSIDRRGEWSTDTQYF.

This rearrangement joins TRBV5-1 to TRBJ1-1. Looked up from germline, CDR1 is SGHRS and CDR2 is YFSETQ. The CDR3 runs to 16 residues. This CDR3 reads CASSLSLQQSNTEAFF. The full variable domain, its missing parts supplied by reference TRBV5-1 and TRBJ1-1, is KAGVTQTPRYLIKTRGQQVTLSCSPISGHRSVSWYQQTPGQGLQFLFEYFSETQRNKGNFPGRFSGRQFSNSRSEMNVSTLELGDSALYLCASSLSLQQSNTEAFFGQGTRLTVV.

The chain joins TRBV7-9 to TRBJ1-5. Germline lookup yields CDR1 SEHNR and CDR2 FQNEAQ (reference sequence). The CDR3 extends over 15 amino acids. CDR3 sequence reads: CASSLVGESNQPQHF.

This chain joins TRBV6-1 and TRBJ2-1; lacking DNA, the TRBD1 call made by TCRdb goes unchecked. The CDR3 runs 19 residues. From germline, CDR1 is MNHNS and CDR2 SASEGT. The CDR3 loop reads CASSPSGTGGHITSGEQFF.

The chain joins TRBV6-1 to TRBJ1-1. CDR3 length: 14 amino acids. Germline V gene sequence: CDR1 MNHNS, CDR2 SASEGT. CDR3 protein: CASRAGCLNTEAFF.

The rearrangement uses TRBV4-1 and TRBJ2-1; TCRdb outputs TRBD1, but without DNA this stays unchecked. This CDR3 has 13 residues. Germline CDR1 and CDR2: MGHRA and YSYEKL. The CDR3 loop reads CASSRGGLDEQFF.

The genes are TRBV11-2 and TRBJ2-6. Germline CDR1 is SGHAT and CDR2 is FQNNGV. This CDR3 comprises 18 residues. CDR3 protein: CASSLQVERFSGANVLTF.

V and J are TRBV7-9 and TRBJ2-5; lacking DNA, the TRBD1 call made by TCRdb goes unchecked. Germline V gene data show CDR1 as SEHNR and CDR2 as FQNEAQ (reference sequence). The CDR3 is made up of 15 amino acids. CDR3 region: CASSPLYGKGETQYF.

The chain couples TRBV29-1 to TRBJ2-5; the D call from TCRdb, TRBD1, cannot be confirmed without DNA. CDR1 and CDR2 (germline): SQVTM, ANQGSEA. The CDR3 has 12 amino acids. The CDR3 protein is CSVEQGGETQYF.